The sequence of this T cell receptor beta chain was determined in a study of regulatory T cells in long-lasting Graves disease. Study-wide context: The antithyroid drugs taken by newly diagnosed Graves' patients had been used for under 3 months.

Combining iRepertoire HTBI primers with Arm-PCR of CDR3 regions, the authors built TCR beta libraries. One entry per CDR3 protein results from TCRdb running MiXCR on the multiplex PCR reads. Among roughly 360,000 distinct CDR3 sequences listed, about 10% were seen once. Time point reported: newly diagnosed GD, antithyroid drugs for less than 3 months. Scientists built the TCR library using RNA that was extracted from PBMCs. Blood from the periphery, nine milliliters in all, was drawn into EDTA tubes. In this sample, this clonotype turned up many times. What it binds is unknown. Germline V lookup: CDR1 PRHDT, CDR2 FYEKMQ (reference sequence). The V end was cut by 5 bases, the J end by 2 bases, with 15 bases between. This CDR3 comprises 15 residues. Study findings and constraints: Fewer public clonotypes were shared by new patients (just under 1,000) than by persistent patients (about 2,700).

These data also featured in a second study, about T cells in Graves' hyperthyroidism and ophthalmopathy.

The receptor's source is a woman younger than 30 with Graves disease. The chain is built from TRBV13 and TRBJ1-1; D is ambiguous. The sequencing here drew on peripheral blood mononuclear cells (PBMCs), taken at new diagnosis, from a patient treated with antithyroid drugs. In DNA, the CDR3 is TGTGCCAGCAGCCTTGCTCGGGGTGTAAACACTGAAGCTTTCTTT. Encoded protein: CASSLARGVNTEAFF.